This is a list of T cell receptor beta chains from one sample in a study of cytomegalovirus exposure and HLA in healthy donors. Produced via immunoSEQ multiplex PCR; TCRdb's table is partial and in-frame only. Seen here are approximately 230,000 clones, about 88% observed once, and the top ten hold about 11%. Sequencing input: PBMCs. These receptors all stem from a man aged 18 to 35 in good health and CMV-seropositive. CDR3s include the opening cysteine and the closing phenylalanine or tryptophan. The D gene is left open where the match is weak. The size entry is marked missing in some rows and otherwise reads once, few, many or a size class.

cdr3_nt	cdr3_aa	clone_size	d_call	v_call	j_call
TGTGCCAGCAGCTTTCAAGCGGCTAGCACAGATACGCAGTATTTT	CASSFQAASTDTQYF	.	.	TRBV7-2	TRBJ2-3
TGTGCCAGCAGCTCCGGACGCTACAATGAGCAGTTCTTC	CASSSGRYNEQFF	.	.	TRBV5-6	TRBJ2-1
TGCGCCAGCAGCTTGGGTAGCGGACAAGAGACCCAGTACTTC	CASSLGSGQETQYF	.	.	TRBV5-1	TRBJ2-5
TGTGCCAGCAGTGGTCAGGGGTCCTATGGCTACACCTTC	CASSGQGSYGYTF	.	.	TRBV6-4	TRBJ1-2
TGTGCCAGCAGTGAAGGCGACCCAACCACCTACGAGCAGTACTTC	CASSEGDPTTYEQYF	.	.	TRBV2	TRBJ2-7
TGTGCCAGCAGCGTAGATAGAGGAATCTACGAGCAGTACTTC	CASSVDRGIYEQYF	.	.	TRBV9	TRBJ2-7
TGCGCCAGCAGCTCGCCGGGACAGGGGGCGTCACTGTTTTTT	CASSSPGQGASLFF	.	TRBD1	TRBV5-1	TRBJ1-4
TGTGCCAGCAGTCCCGGACAGGGACGCACTGAAGCTTTCTTT	CASSPGQGRTEAFF	.	TRBD1	TRBV6-1	TRBJ1-1
TGTGCCAGCAGCACAACATCCGGGACAGCCTATGGCTACACCTTC	CASSTTSGTAYGYTF	.	TRBD1	TRBV28	TRBJ1-2
TGCGCCAGCAGCTTGGGGCGGGCTGACCAAGAGACCCAGTACTTC	CASSLGRADQETQYF	.	.	TRBV5-1	TRBJ2-5
TGTGCCAGCAAAAGACAGGGAGGCAATCAGCCCCAGCATTTT	CASKRQGGNQPQHF	.	TRBD1	TRBV6-1	TRBJ1-5
TGTGCCAGCAGTGTTGGGTCTAGCACAGATACGCAGTATTTT	CASSVGSSTDTQYF	.	.	TRBV2	TRBJ2-3
TGTGCCAGCAGTCTTGGGTTGTTCGGTCAGCCCCAGCATTTT	CASSLGLFGQPQHF	.	.	TRBV2	TRBJ1-5
TGTGCCAGCAGTTACTCTGCGGGACGAAATGAGCAGTTCTTC	CASSYSAGRNEQFF	once	.	TRBV6-5	TRBJ2-1
TGTGCCACCCGCTTCGGGACAGGGGTCGGCTACACCTTC	CATRFGTGVGYTF	once	TRBD1	TRBV10-3	TRBJ1-2
TGTGCCAGCTCACCAAAGAGTCAGCCCGCTGAAGCTTTCTTT	CASSPKSQPAEAFF	once	.	TRBV18	TRBJ1-1
TGTGCCAGCAGACGGACTAGCGGGAGGGCCGGGCAGTTCTTC	CASRRTSGRAGQFF	.	TRBD2	TRBV6-5	TRBJ2-1
TGCGCCAGCAGCTTGGTCGCGGAGGGCGAGCAGTACTTC	CASSLVAEGEQYF	.	.	TRBV5-1	TRBJ2-7
TGTGCCACCAGCAGAGTCGAAGGCCGGGAGCAGTACTTC	CATSRVEGREQYF	few	.	TRBV15	TRBJ2-7
TGTGCCACCAGCAGCCCCCTAGCGGGAGAATACAATGAGCAGTTCTTC	CATSSPLAGEYNEQFF	.	TRBD2	TRBV15	TRBJ2-1
TGTGCCAGCAGTCTTTCCCTGGGGACACATTCCTACGAGCAGTACTTC	CASSLSLGTHSYEQYF	.	.	TRBV27	TRBJ2-7
TGTGCCAGCAGTGCTACAGGGGTGGGCGGCTACACCTTC	CASSATGVGGYTF	.	TRBD1	TRBV6-5	TRBJ1-2
TGTGCCAGTAGTCGTAGGACTCAAGCTGGCCAGCCCCAGCATTTT	CASSRRTQAGQPQHF	.	.	TRBV19	TRBJ1-5
TGTGCCAGCAGCCTTGGGCTAGCGGGAGCTATTGAGCAGTTCTTC	CASSLGLAGAIEQFF	.	TRBD2	TRBV5-4	TRBJ2-1
TGTGCCAGCAGTGAAGTGAGGGGAGGCTACGAGCAGTACTTC	CASSEVRGGYEQYF	.	.	TRBV6-1	TRBJ2-7
TGTGCCAGCACCGCCAGGAGGCACTATAGCAATCAGCCCCAGCATTTT	CASTARRHYSNQPQHF	.	.	TRBV28	TRBJ1-5
TGTGCCTGGCGAACTCCAGGAAACACCATATATTTT	CAWRTPGNTIYF	once	.	TRBV30	TRBJ1-3
TGTGCCAGCAGCTTGGATACCCGGCGCTATGGCTACACCTTC	CASSLDTRRYGYTF	.	.	TRBV5-6	TRBJ1-2
TGTGCCTGGAGTCGACCGGGTGGCGCCTACGAGCAGTACTTC	CAWSRPGGAYEQYF	.	.	TRBV30	TRBJ2-7
TGTGCCAGCAGCTTAGAGTCAGCGGTCATCTCCTACAATGAGCAGTTCTTC	CASSLESAVISYNEQFF	.	.	TRBV7-6	TRBJ2-1
TGTGCCAGCAGCTTTTACGGGAACACCGGGGAGCTGTTTTTT	CASSFYGNTGELFF	.	.	TRBV7-3	TRBJ2-2
TGTGCCAGCAGTTACCTCGGCCTTTCCACCGGGGAGCTGTTTTTT	CASSYLGLSTGELFF	.	.	TRBV6-5	TRBJ2-2